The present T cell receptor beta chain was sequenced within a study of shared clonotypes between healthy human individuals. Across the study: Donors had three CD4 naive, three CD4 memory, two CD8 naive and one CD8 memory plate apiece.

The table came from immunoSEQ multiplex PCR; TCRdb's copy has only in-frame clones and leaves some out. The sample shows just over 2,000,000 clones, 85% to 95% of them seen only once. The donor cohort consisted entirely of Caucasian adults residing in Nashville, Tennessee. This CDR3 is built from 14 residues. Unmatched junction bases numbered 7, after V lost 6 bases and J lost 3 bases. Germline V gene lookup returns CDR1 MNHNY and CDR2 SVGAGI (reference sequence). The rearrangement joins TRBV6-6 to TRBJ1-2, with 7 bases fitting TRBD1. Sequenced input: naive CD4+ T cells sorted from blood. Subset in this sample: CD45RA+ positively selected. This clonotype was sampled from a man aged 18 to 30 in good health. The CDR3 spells CASRRQGADYGYTF. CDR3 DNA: TGTGCCAGCAGACGACAGGGAGCCGACTATGGCTACACCTTC.